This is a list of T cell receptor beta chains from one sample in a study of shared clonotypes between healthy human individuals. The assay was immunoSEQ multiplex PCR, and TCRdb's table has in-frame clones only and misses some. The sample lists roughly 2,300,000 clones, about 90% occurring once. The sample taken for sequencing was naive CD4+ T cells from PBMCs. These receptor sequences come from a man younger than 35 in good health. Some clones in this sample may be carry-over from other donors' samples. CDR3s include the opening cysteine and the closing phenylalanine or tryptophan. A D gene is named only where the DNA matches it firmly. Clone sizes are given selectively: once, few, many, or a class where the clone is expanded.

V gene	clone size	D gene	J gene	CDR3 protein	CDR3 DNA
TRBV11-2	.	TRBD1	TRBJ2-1	CASSLWTGEYNEQFF	TGTGCCAGCAGCTTGTGGACAGGCGAATACAATGAGCAGTTCTTC
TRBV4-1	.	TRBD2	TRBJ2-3	CASSQVATSGGRDTQYF	TGCGCCAGCAGCCAAGTGGCGACTAGCGGGGGGAGGGATACGCAGTATTTT
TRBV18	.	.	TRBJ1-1	CASSPAFGSNTEAFF	TGTGCCAGCTCACCAGCATTTGGGTCGAACACTGAAGCTTTCTTT
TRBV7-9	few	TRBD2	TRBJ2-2	CASSRGPHGGTGELFF	TGTGCCAGCAGCCGGGGACCGCACGGGGGGACCGGGGAGCTGTTTTTT
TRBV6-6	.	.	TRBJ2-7	CASRLGRDSVYEQYF	TGTGCCAGCAGATTGGGAAGAGACTCGGTCTACGAGCAGTACTTC
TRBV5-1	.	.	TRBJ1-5	CASSPERGVQPQHF	TGCGCCAGCAGCCCGGAGAGGGGTGTGCAGCCCCAGCATTTT
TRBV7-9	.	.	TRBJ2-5	CASSLGQGRTQYF	TGTGCCAGCAGCTTGGGGCAGGGTAGGACCCAGTACTTC
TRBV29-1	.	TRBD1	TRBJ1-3	CSADEGNGGQGRAGGNTIYF	TGCAGCGCCGACGAGGGTAACGGGGGACAGGGGCGAGCTGGTGGAAACACCATATATTTT
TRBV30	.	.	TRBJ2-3	CAWSTPGVRTDTQYF	TGTGCCTGGAGTACCCCGGGGGTTCGCACAGATACGCAGTATTTT
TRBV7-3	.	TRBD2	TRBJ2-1	CASRTLAGLGNEQFF	TGTGCCAGCAGAACCCTAGCGGGATTGGGCAATGAGCAGTTCTTC
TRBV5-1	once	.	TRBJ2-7	CASSSGSYEQYF	TGCGCCAGCAGCTCCGGTTCCTACGAGCAGTACTTC
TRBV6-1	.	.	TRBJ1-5	CASSGAWETAAYQPQHF	TGTGCCAGCAGTGGCGCCTGGGAGACGGCAGCCTATCAGCCCCAGCATTTT
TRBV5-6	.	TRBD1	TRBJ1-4	CASSVKDRGKLFF	TGTGCCAGCAGCGTTAAGGACAGGGGGAAACTGTTTTTT
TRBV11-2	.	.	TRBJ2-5	CASSLGGGETQYF	TGTGCCAGCAGCTTAGGTGGGGGAGAGACCCAGTACTTC
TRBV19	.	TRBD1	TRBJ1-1	CASNRGRNTEAFF	TGTGCCAGTAACAGGGGTAGGAACACTGAAGCTTTCTTT
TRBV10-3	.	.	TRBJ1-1	CAISNTETEAFF	TGTGCCATCAGTAATACAGAAACTGAAGCTTTCTTT
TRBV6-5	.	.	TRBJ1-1	CASNRRGNTEAFF	TGTGCCAGCAACAGACGGGGGAACACTGAAGCTTTCTTT
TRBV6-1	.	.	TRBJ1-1	CASIIAHSSNTEAFF	TGTGCCAGCATTATAGCACATTCATCGAACACTGAAGCTTTCTTT
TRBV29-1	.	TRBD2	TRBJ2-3	CSVEDPLAGKKTDTQYF	TGCAGCGTTGAAGATCCCCTAGCGGGAAAGAAAACAGATACGCAGTATTTT
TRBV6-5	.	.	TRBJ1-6	CASSNQRGGVRTLHF	TGTGCCAGCAGTAACCAGCGGGGTGGAGTGAGGACCCTCCACTTT
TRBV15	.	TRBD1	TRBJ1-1	CATSRGAGQKGTTEAFF	TGTGCCACCAGCCGGGGGGCGGGACAGAAGGGAACCACTGAAGCTTTCTTT
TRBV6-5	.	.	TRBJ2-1	CASSYRRSSYNEQFF	TGTGCCAGCAGTTACCGACGAAGCTCCTACAATGAGCAGTTCTTC
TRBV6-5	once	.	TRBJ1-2	CASSYSLGMDYGYTF	TGTGCCAGCAGTTACTCCCTGGGGATGGACTATGGCTACACCTTC
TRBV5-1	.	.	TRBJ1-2	CASSLVAGPNYGYTF	TGCGCCAGCAGCTTGGTAGCAGGCCCTAACTATGGCTACACCTTC
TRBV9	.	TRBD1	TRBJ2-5	CASSRQTGAQETQYF	TGTGCCAGCAGCCGTCAGACAGGGGCTCAAGAGACCCAGTACTTC
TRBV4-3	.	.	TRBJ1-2	CASSQSLILPGHDNYGYTF	TGCGCCAGCAGCCAATCTTTAATACTCCCAGGCCACGATAACTATGGCTACACCTTC
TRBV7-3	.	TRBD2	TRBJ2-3	CASSLRGLAGTDTQYF	TGTGCCAGCAGCTTAAGGGGACTAGCTGGCACAGATACGCAGTATTTT
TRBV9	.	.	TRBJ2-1	CASSVDPRGAYNEQFF	TGTGCCAGCAGCGTAGATCCTAGAGGCGCCTACAATGAGCAGTTCTTC
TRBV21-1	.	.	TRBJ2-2	CASRGTGVFF	TGTGCCAGCAGGGGGACAGGGGTGTTTTTT
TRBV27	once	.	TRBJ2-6	CASSFTGHSSGANVLTF	TGTGCCAGCAGTTTCACGGGACATTCCTCTGGGGCCAACGTCCTGACTTTC
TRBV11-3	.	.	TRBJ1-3	CASREGNTIYF	TGTGCCAGCAGAGAGGGAAACACCATATATTTT
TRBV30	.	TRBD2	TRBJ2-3	CAWSVSRVLGLAGGGTQYF	TGTGCCTGGAGTGTATCCAGGGTCCTTGGACTAGCGGGAGGGGGCACGCAGTATTTT
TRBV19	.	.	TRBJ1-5	CASNQGQLLYNQPQHF	TGTGCCAGTAACCAAGGACAGCTCCTCTACAATCAGCCCCAGCATTTT
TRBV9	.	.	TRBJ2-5	CASSVERQGGTQYF	TGTGCCAGCAGCGTAGAACGGCAGGGAGGGACCCAGTACTTC
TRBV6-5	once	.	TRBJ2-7	CASSPSGRGSYEQYF	TGTGCCAGCAGTCCCTCGGGGCGGGGCTCCTACGAGCAGTACTTC
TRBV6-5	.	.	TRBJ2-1	CASSPLTLGGEQFF	TGTGCCAGCAGCCCACTAACTTTAGGCGGTGAGCAGTTCTTC
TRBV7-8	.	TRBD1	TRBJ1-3	CASSFLDQGARGNTIYF	TGTGCCAGCAGCTTCCTTGACCAGGGGGCGAGGGGAAACACCATATATTTT
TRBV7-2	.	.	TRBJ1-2	CASSLALLISRSDGYTF	TGTGCCAGCAGCTTAGCGCTGCTTATCTCGAGGAGCGATGGCTACACCTTC
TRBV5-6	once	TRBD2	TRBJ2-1	CASSARLAAHPAGNEQFF	TGTGCCAGCAGCGCCCGACTAGCGGCCCACCCTGCTGGCAATGAGCAGTTCTTC
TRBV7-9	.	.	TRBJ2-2	CASSLGATGELFF	TGTGCCAGCAGCTTAGGAGCCACCGGGGAGCTGTTTTTT
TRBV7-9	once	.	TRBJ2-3	CASVTSTGDTQYF	TGTGCCAGTGTAACCTCCACCGGGGATACGCAGTATTTT
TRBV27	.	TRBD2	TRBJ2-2	CASSLRGTSGRAGELFF	TGTGCCAGCAGTTTAAGAGGGACTAGCGGGCGAGCCGGGGAGCTGTTTTTT
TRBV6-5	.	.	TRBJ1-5	CASRPGGRNQPQHF	TGTGCCAGCAGGCCCGGAGGACGGAATCAGCCCCAGCATTTT
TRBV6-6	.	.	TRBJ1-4	CASSPPRTGAEKLFF	TGTGCCAGCAGCCCGCCTCGGACTGGCGCGGAAAAACTGTTTTTT
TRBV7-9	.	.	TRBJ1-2	CASSPIQAGGHGYTF	TGTGCCAGCAGCCCAATTCAGGCGGGGGGGCATGGCTACACCTTC